The 15 T cell receptor beta chains below all came from one sample that was sequenced in a study of cytomegalovirus exposure and HLA in healthy donors (dated by TCRdb to between 2016 and 2019). The library was generated by the immunoSEQ multiplex PCR assay. For the multiplex PCR, a mixture combining 60 forward primers for TCR Vbeta segments and 13 reverse primers for TCR Jbeta segments was used. Held by TCRdb, this immuneACCESS table contains in-frame sequences only and omits some clones. Under half of the omission traces to an unresolved V gene where checked; the cause of the rest is unknown. A total of about 120,000 clones appear in this sample, over 6.5% of them only once. Around 6% of the sample is held by the ten biggest clonotypes. The sample was PBMCs. These receptors originate from a woman in her forties in good health and CMV-seropositive.

Only a few counts were recorded for this clone. The chain uses TRBV4-1 and TRBJ2-5, with 12 bases matching TRBD2. V lost 5 bases and J lost 2; bases outside the gene matches: 3. CDR3 length: 15 residues. Germline values: CDR1 MGHRA, CDR2 YSYEKL. The CDR3 sequence is CASSYTSGGQETQYF. The CDR3 region has the DNA TGCGCCAGCAGCTACACTAGCGGGGGGCAAGAGACCCAGTACTTC.

The V and J genes are TRBV11-2 and TRBJ2-3; 8 bases are a match to TRBD2. The length of the CDR3 is 14 residues. V trimming: 3 bases; J trimming: 6 bases; junction bases outside the gene matches: 5. The germline V gene encodes CDR1 SGHAT and CDR2 FQNNGV. The DNA of the CDR3 is TGTGCCAGCAGCTTTAGCGGCGGGGGGGATACGCAGTATTTT. This gives the protein CASSFSGGGDTQYF.

The chain couples TRBV18 to TRBJ1-1; 7 positions match TRBD1. Trimming took 3 bases from V and 4 from J; bases not matched to a gene: 5. From germline, CDR1 is KGHSH and CDR2 LQKENI. CDR3 length: 14 amino acids. The CDR3 reads CASSPAPGGTEAFF. DNA for the CDR3: TGTGCCAGCTCACCTGCCCCAGGGGGCACTGAAGCTTTCTTT.

A remark on this clone: The identical CDR3 is also encoded by other nucleotide sequences in the sample. This sequence joins TRBV5-1 and TRBJ2-7, with TRBD1 identical over 7 bases. Unmatched junction bases numbered 4, after V lost 0 bases and J lost 4 bases. The CDR3 runs to 14 residues. CDR1 is SGHRS, CDR2 YFSETQ, per germline. The CDR3 DNA reads TGCGCCAGCAGCTTGGGACAGGGAATTTACGAGCAGTACTTC. Protein sequence: CASSLGQGIYEQYF.

This rearrangement joins TRBV13 to TRBJ2-1; 8 bases map to TRBD1. This CDR3 is 14 amino acids long. Germline-derived CDR1 and CDR2 are PRHDT and FYEKMQ (reference sequence). V dropped 3 bases and J dropped 7; count of bases not matched to a gene: 5. The CDR3 bases are TGTGCCAGCAGCTTCTACGGACAGGGTAATGAGCAGTTCTTC. This sequence encodes CASSFYGQGNEQFF.

V is TRBV7-9 and J is TRBJ2-3; 7 nucleotides align to TRBD1. The CDR3 totals 15 residues. Trimming at V came to 3 bases and at J to 4 bases, leaving 7 bases not matched to a gene. Germline-derived CDR1 and CDR2 are SEHNR and FQNEAQ (reference sequence). The CDR3 sequence is CASSLDVQGADTQYF. The CDR3 DNA reads TGTGCCAGCAGCTTGGACGTCCAGGGGGCAGATACGCAGTATTTT.

The chain has TRBV21-1 and TRBJ1-5; TRBD1 is the table's D call, not checked against the DNA. TRBV21-1 is a pseudogene segment. The CDR3 sequence is 11 residues long. CDR3 amino acids: CASQGNQPQHF. The DNA of the CDR3 is TGTGCCTCGCAGGGCAATCAGCCCCAGCATTTT.

The V and J genes are TRBV10-3 and TRBJ2-6; D is possibly TRBD1 (6 bases). Germline V CDR1 and CDR2: ENHRY, SYGVKD. V was clipped by 3 bases and J by 4 bases, with 13 bases between them. The CDR3 is 16 residues long. This CDR3 is CAISDDYRAGANVLTF. As DNA, the CDR3 is TGTGCCATCAGTGACGACTACAGGGCCGGGGCCAACGTCCTGACTTTC.

The table lists this clone with a few counts. V usage is TRBV5-4 and J usage is TRBJ2-5; 7 nucleotides match TRBD1. The end of the DNA fits TRBJ2-7 better, so the J call may be wrong. This CDR3 is built from 12 residues. The germline gives CDR1 SGHNT, CDR2 YYREEE (reference sequence). The CDR3 is CASSRDSYEQYF. Written as DNA, the CDR3 is TGTGCCAGCAGCCGGGACAGCTACGAGCAGTACTTC.

The chain is built from TRBV11-2 and TRBJ2-7, with D perhaps matching TRBD1 (5 bases). The V and J ends lost 8 bases and 1 base respectively, with 15 bases between them. This CDR3 has 14 residues. CDR1 is SGHAT and CDR2 is FQNNGV in the germline V gene. CDR3 sequence: CASSARRGSYEQYF. CDR3 nucleotides: TGTGCCAGCTCCGCTCGTAGGGGATCCTACGAGCAGTACTTC.

The CDR3 sequence is CASSGGDGSSYEQYF. The CDR3 DNA is TGCGCCAGCAGCGGGGGGGACGGAAGCTCCTACGAGCAGTACTTC. The J gene is TRBJ2-7, the V gene TRBV5-1; 7 nucleotides align to TRBD2. CDR3 size: 15 residues. V was clipped by 4 bases and J by 0 bases; unmatched bases: 7. Germline CDR1 is SGHRS and CDR2 is YFSETQ.

This clone appeared a few times. V usage is TRBV15 and J usage is TRBJ1-6, with 8 bases aligning to TRBD1. J gave up 10 bases and V 3 bases, and 11 bases lay outside the gene matches. This CDR3 spans 16 amino acids. Germline V gives CDR1 LNHNV, CDR2 YYDKDF (reference sequence). The CDR3 is CATSRGPGGVGSPLHF. The CDR3 bases are TGTGCCACCAGCAGGGGACCAGGGGGCGTAGGGTCACCCCTCCACTTT.

This clone has a handful of counts. The gene calls are TRBV5-1 and TRBJ2-7, with 8 bases matching TRBD1. Germline CDR1 and CDR2: SGHRS and YFSETQ. After removal of 4 bases from V and 6 bases from J, the junction contained 12 bases not matched to a gene. CDR3 size: 15 residues. The CDR3 reads CASSPGWDRRFEQYF. For the CDR3, the DNA is TGCGCCAGCAGCCCTGGGTGGGACAGGCGCTTCGAGCAGTACTTC.

V usage is TRBV5-4 and J usage is TRBJ1-2; TRBD1 agrees at 9 bases. The CDR3 has 13 amino acids. With 8 bases clipped from V and 3 bases from J, the junction kept 5 bases outside the gene matches. CDR1 is SGHNT, CDR2 YYREEE, per germline (reference sequence). CDR3 region: CASTGGAYYGYTF. CDR3 sequence (DNA): TGTGCCAGTACAGGGGGCGCGTACTATGGCTACACCTTC. The full variable domain, rest sourced from reference TRBV5-4 and TRBJ1-2, is ETGVTQSPTHLIKTRGQQVTLRCSSQSGHNTVSWYQQALGQGPQFIFQYYREEENGRGNFPPRFSGLQFPNYSSELNVNALELDDSALYLCASTGGAYYGYTFGSGTRLTVV.

CDR3: CASSLGGLYEKLFF. Here the CDR3 DNA reads TGTGCCAGCAGCTTAGGGGGTCTTTACGAAAAACTGTTTTTT. The chain carries TRBV5-6 and TRBJ1-4, with a tentative D call TRBD1 (6 bases). The CDR3 is made up of 14 amino acids. The V end was cut by 2 bases, the J end by 8 bases, with 13 bases between. Germline-derived CDR1 and CDR2 are SGHDT and YYEEEE.